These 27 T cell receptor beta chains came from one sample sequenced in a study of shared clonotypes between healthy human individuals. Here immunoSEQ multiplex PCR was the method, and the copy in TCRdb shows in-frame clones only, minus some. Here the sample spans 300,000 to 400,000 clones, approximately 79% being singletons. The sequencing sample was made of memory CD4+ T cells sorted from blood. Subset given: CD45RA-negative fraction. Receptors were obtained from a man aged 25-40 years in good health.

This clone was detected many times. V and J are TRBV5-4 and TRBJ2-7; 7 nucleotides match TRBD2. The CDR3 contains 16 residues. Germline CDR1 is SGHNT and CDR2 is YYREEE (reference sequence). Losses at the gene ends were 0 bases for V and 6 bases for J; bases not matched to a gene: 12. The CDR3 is CASSLVQGGMFGEQYF. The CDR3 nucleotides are TGTGCCAGCAGCTTGGTCCAGGGAGGGATGTTTGGCGAGCAGTACTTC. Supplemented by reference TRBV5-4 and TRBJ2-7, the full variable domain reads ETGVTQSPTHLIKTRGQQVTLRCSSQSGHNTVSWYQQALGQGPQFIFQYYREEENGRGNFPPRFSGLQFPNYSSELNVNALELDDSALYLCASSLVQGGMFGEQYFGPGTRLTVT.

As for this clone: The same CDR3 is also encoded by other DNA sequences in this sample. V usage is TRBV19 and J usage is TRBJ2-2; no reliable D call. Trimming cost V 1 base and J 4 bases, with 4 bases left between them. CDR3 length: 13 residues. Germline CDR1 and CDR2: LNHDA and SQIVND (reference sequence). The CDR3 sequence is CASSIGSTGELFF. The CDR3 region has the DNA TGTGCCAGTAGTATAGGGTCCACCGGGGAGCTGTTTTTT.

CDR3 coding DNA: TGTGCCAGCAGTGTCGACAGGGGGGGAGATACGCAGTATTTT. It translates to CASSVDRGGDTQYF. The V and J genes are TRBV2 and TRBJ2-3, with 9 bases aligning to TRBD1. V lost 4 bases and J lost 5; bases outside the gene matches: 4. CDR3 length: 14 residues. Germline V gene data show CDR1 as SNHLY and CDR2 as FYNNEI.

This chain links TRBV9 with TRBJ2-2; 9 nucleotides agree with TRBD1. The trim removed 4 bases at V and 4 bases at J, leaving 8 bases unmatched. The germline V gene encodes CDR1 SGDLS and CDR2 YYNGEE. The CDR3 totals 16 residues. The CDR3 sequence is CASSLTGGAGTGELFF. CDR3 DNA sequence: TGTGCCAGCAGCCTAACAGGGGGCGCAGGCACCGGGGAGCTGTTTTTT.

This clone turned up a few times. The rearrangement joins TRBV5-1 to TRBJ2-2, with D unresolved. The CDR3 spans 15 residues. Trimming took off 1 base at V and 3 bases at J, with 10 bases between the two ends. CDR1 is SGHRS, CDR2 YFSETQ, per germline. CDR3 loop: CASSLSFPDTGELFF. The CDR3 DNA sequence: TGCGCCAGCAGCTTGTCTTTTCCGGACACCGGGGAGCTGTTTTTT.

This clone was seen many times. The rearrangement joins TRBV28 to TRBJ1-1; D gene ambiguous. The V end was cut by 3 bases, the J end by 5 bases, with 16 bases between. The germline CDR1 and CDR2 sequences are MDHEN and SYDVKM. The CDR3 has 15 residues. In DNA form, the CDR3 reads TGTGCCAGCAGTTTTGTCGGCAACTTAGTTACTGAAGCTTTCTTT. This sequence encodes CASSFVGNLVTEAFF.

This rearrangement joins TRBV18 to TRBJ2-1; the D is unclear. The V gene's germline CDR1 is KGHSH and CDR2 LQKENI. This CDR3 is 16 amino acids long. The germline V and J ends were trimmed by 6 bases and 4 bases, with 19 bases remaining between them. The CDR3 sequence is CASSLHPPSNYNEQFF. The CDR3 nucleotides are TGTGCCAGCTCCCTTCACCCCCCCTCGAATTACAATGAGCAGTTCTTC. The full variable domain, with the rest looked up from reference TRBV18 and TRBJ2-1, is NAGVMQNPRHLVRRRGQEARLRCSPMKGHSHVYWYRQLPEEGLKFMVYLQKENIIDESGMPKERFSAEFPKEGPSILRIQQVVRGDSAAYFCASSLHPPSNYNEQFFGPGTRLTVL.

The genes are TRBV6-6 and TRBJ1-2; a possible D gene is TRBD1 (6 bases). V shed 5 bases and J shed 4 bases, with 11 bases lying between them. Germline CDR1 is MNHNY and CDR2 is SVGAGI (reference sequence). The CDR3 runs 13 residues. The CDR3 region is CASSTRQVYGYTF. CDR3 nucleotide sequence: TGTGCCAGCAGTACCCGACAGGTCTATGGCTACACCTTC.

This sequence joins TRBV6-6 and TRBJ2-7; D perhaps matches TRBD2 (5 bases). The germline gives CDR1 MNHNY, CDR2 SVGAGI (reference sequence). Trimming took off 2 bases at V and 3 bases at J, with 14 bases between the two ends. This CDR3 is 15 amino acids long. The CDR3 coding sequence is TGTGCCAGCAGTTACGACGGGGTCCTCCTCTACGAGCAGTACTTC. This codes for CASSYDGVLLYEQYF.

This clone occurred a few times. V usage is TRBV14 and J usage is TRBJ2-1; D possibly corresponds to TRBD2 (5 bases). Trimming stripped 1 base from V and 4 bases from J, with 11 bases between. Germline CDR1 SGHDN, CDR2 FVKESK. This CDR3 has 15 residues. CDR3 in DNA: TGTGCCAGCAGCCAAGGGCCGTTAGCGTACAATGAGCAGTTCTTC. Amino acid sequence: CASSQGPLAYNEQFF. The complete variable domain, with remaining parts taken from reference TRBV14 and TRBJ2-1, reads EAGVTQFPSHSVIEKGQTVTLRCDPISGHDNLYWYRRVMGKEIKFLLHFVKESKQDESGMPNNRFLAERTGGTYSTLKVQPAELEDSGVYFCASSQGPLAYNEQFFGPGTRLTVL.

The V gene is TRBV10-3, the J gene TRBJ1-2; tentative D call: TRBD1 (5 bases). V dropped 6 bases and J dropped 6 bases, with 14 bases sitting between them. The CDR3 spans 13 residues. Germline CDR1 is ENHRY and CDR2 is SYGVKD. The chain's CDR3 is CAIRPGQINGYTF. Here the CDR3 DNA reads TGTGCCATCAGGCCAGGGCAAATCAATGGCTACACCTTC.

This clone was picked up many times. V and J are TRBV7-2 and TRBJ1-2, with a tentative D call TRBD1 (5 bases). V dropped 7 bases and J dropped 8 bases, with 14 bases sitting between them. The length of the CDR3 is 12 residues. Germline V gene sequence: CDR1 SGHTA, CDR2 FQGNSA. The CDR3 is CASKGQGRGYTF. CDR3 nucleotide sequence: TGTGCCAGCAAGGGGCAGGGCAGGGGCTACACCTTC.

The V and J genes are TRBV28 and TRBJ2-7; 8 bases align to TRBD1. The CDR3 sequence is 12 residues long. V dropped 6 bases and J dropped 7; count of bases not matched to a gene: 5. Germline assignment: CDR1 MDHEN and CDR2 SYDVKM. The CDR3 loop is CASRTGDWEQYF. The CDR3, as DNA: TGTGCCAGCAGGACAGGGGATTGGGAGCAGTACTTC.

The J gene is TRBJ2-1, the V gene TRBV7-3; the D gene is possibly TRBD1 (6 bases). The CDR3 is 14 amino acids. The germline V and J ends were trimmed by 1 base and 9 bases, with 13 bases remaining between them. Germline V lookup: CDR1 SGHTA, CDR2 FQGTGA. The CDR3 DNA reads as TGTGCCAGCAGCTTAATGGTTGGGGGCGGTGAGCAGTTCTTC. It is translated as CASSLMVGGGEQFF.

CDR3 coding DNA: TGTGCCAGCAGTTCCGGAACGAAGGGAGGGAACTCTGGGGCCAACGTCCTGACTTTC. Translating it yields CASSSGTKGGNSGANVLTF. This chain joins TRBV28 and TRBJ2-6, with TRBD2 identical over 7 bases. The V gene's germline CDR1 is MDHEN and CDR2 SYDVKM. V trimming: 4 bases; J trimming: 0 bases; junction bases outside the gene matches: 12. The CDR3 is 19 residues long.

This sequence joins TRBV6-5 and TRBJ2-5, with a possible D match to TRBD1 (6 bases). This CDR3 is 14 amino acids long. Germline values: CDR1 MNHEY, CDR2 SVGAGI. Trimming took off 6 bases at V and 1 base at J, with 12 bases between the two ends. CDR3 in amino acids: CASRAGAGQETQYF. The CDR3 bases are TGTGCCAGCAGAGCAGGGGCAGGCCAAGAGACCCAGTACTTC.

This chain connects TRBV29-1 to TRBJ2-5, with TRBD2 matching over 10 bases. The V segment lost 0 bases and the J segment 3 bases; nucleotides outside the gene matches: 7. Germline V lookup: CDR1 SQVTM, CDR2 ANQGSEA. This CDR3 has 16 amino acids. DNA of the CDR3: TGCAGCGTTGAAGATCGGGGGCTAGCGGGAGAAGAGACCCAGTACTTC. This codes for CSVEDRGLAGEETQYF.

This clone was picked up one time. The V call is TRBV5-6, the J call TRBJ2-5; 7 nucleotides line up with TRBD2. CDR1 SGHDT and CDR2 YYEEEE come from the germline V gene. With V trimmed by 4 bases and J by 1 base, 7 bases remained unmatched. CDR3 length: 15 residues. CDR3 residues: CASSQQRGRQETQYF. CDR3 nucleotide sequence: TGTGCCAGCAGCCAACAGCGGGGCCGCCAAGAGACCCAGTACTTC.

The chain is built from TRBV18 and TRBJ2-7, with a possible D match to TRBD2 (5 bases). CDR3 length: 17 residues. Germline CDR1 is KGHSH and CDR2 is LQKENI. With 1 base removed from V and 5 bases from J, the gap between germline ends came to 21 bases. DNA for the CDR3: TGTGCCAGCTCACCACGACCTGTCGGGGTATACGTGAACGAGCAGTACTTC. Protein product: CASSPRPVGVYVNEQYF.

CDR3 nucleotides: TGTGCCAGCAGTGAAGCGGCTCGTACGATTCAGTACTTC. Its translation is CASSEAARTIQYF. The gene calls are TRBV2 and TRBJ2-4; D not certain. Germline loops: CDR1 SNHLY, CDR2 FYNNEI. V lost 0 bases, J lost 10 bases, and 10 bases lay in between. The CDR3 covers 13 residues.

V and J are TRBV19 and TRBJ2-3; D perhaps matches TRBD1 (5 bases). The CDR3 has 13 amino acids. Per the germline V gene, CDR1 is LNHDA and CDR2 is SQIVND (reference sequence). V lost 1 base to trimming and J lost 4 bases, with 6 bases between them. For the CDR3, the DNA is TGTGCCAGTAGTATAGGCAGGGCAGATACGCAGTATTTT. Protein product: CASSIGRADTQYF.

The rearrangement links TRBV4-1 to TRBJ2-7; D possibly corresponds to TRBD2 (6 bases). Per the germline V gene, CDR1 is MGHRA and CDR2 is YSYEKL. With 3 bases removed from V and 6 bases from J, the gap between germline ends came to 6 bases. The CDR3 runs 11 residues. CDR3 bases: TGCGCCAGCAGCCAGGAGGGCGAGCAGTACTTC. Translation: CASSQEGEQYF.

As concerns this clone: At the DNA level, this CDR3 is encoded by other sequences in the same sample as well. DNA of the CDR3: TGCGCCAGCAGCTTGGCGGGAGGGCCTGCAGATACGCAGTATTTT. As protein: CASSLAGGPADTQYF. This chain joins TRBV5-1 and TRBJ2-3; 8 nucleotides line up with TRBD2. Germline V CDR1 and CDR2: SGHRS, YFSETQ. The CDR3 runs 15 residues. Trimming removed 0 bases from V and 4 bases from J; junction bases left unmatched: 4.

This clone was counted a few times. The CDR3 sequence: CAWGQGMNTEAFF. CDR3 nucleotide sequence: TGTGCCTGGGGACAGGGAATGAACACTGAAGCTTTCTTT. The chain has TRBV30 and TRBJ1-1, with 8 bases matching TRBD1. Per germline, CDR1 GTSNPN and CDR2 SVGIG (reference sequence). The CDR3 has 13 amino acids. V trimming: 5 bases; J trimming: 0 bases; junction bases outside the gene matches: 2.

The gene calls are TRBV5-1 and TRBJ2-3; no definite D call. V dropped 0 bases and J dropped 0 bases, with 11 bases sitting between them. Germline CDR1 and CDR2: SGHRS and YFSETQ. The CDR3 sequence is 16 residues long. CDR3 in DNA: TGCGCCAGCAGCTTGGACGTACGGATAAGCACAGATACGCAGTATTTT. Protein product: CASSLDVRISTDTQYF.

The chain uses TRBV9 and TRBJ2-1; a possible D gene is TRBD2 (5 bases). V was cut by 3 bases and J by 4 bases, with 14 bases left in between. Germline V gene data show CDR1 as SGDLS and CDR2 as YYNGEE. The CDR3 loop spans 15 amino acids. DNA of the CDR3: TGTGCCAGCAGCGAAGTGTTAGGCGGGTACAATGAGCAGTTCTTC. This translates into CASSEVLGGYNEQFF.

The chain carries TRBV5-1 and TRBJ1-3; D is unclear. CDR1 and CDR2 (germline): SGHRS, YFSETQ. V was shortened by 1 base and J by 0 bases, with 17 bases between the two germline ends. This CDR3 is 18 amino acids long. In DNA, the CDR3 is TGCGCCAGCAGCTTGTTTTCGGGGAGCCTCCCCTCTGGAAACACCATATATTTT. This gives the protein CASSLFSGSLPSGNTIYF.